The 27 T cell receptor beta chains below all came from one sample that was sequenced in a study of T-cell reconstitution after alpha-beta-depleted transplantation in children. Unique molecular identifiers were used to barcode this TCRbeta library. TCRdb re-called the PCR reads with MiXCR, one entry per CDR3 protein. The repertoire includes about 460,000 distinct CDR3 sequences, around 12% of them detected once, and around 5.8% sits in the top ten. The source material was PBMCs from the stem cell graft donor, sampled from the stem cell graft. The source of these receptors is a human donor who donated a stem cell graft to a child with combined immunodeficiency.

This clonotype was detected a few times. The CDR3 spells CASSKGGTTSGQYF. The CDR3 DNA reads TGTGCCAGCAGCAAAGGTGGGACAACCTCCGGGCAGTACTTC. The chain carries TRBV21-1 and TRBJ2-7; the table calls TRBD1, which could not be checked here. TRBV21-1 is a listed pseudogene. The CDR3 contains 14 residues.

The chain has TRBV7-3 and TRBJ2-5; 11 positions match TRBD2. The junction had 4 bases not matched to a gene; V was cut back by 2 bases and J by 5 bases. CDR3 size: 15 residues. The germline V gene has CDR1 SGHTA and CDR2 FQGTGA. The CDR3 is CASSLGPSGGETQYF. CDR3 bases: TGTGCCAGCAGCTTAGGGCCTAGCGGGGGGGAGACCCAGTACTTC.

CDR3 nucleotides: TGTGCCAGCAGCTTCGGGGGGGCGCCCGGCTACACCTTC. Residues: CASSFGGAPGYTF. This sequence joins TRBV11-2 and TRBJ1-2, with D possibly being TRBD1 (6 bases). Germline V gives CDR1 SGHAT, CDR2 FQNNGV. The V end lost 3 bases, the J end lost 8 bases, and 13 bases lay between the germline ends. CDR3 length: 13 residues.

The rearrangement joins TRBV18 to TRBJ2-5; D is perhaps TRBD1 (5 bases). This CDR3 contains 15 residues. Germline V gene lookup returns CDR1 KGHSH and CDR2 LQKENI. V gave up 4 bases and J gave up 0 bases, with 12 bases separating them. The CDR3 DNA follows: TGTGCCAGCTCACTCCAAGGACATAACCAAGAGACCCAGTACTTC. Its translation: CASSLQGHNQETQYF.

The V gene is TRBV12-3 or TRBV12-4, the J gene TRBJ2-3; 7 bases are a match to TRBD2. The CDR3 covers 15 residues. V lost 3 bases, J lost 2 bases, and 5 bases stayed unmatched. The CDR3 sequence: CASSFVLADTDTQYF. The CDR3 nucleotides are TGTGCCAGCAGTTTTGTCCTAGCGGACACAGATACGCAGTATTTT.

In its sample, this clonotype was seen many times. The chain recombines TRBV6-1 with TRBJ2-1; TRBD1 matches at 9 bases. The CDR3 is 14 residues long. Germline CDR1 reads MNHNS; CDR2 reads SASEGT. V gave up 8 bases and J gave up 6 bases; unmatched junction bases: 8. CDR3 nucleotide sequence: TGTGCCAGCGGAGAGGGACAGGGAGGCAATGAGCAGTTCTTC. As protein: CASGEGQGGNEQFF.

The chain couples TRBV28 to TRBJ2-5; D might be TRBD1 (5 bases). This CDR3 has 16 residues. Per the germline V gene, CDR1 is MDHEN and CDR2 is SYDVKM. Trimming removed 3 bases from V and 7 bases from J, with 21 bases in between. CDR3: CASSFLDFWGLGTQYF. The DNA of the CDR3 is TGTGCCAGCAGTTTCCTGGATTTTTGGGGCTTGGGGACCCAGTACTTC.

This clonotype was picked up many times. The gene calls are TRBV20-1 and TRBJ2-7, with 10 bases lining up with TRBD1. This CDR3 contains 13 residues. Trimming cost V 5 bases and J 6 bases; bases outside gene matches: 7. Germline CDR1 is DFQATT and CDR2 is SNEGSKA (reference sequence). CDR3 DNA sequence: TGCAGTGCTTGGACAGGGGGACCATCCGAGCAGTACTTC. Translation gives CSAWTGGPSEQYF.

The chain has TRBV24-1 and TRBJ1-2; TRBD1 matches 11 bases. The junction had 3 bases not matched to a gene; V was cut back by 5 bases and J by 5 bases. This CDR3 region has 14 residues. From germline, CDR1 is KGHDR and CDR2 SFDVKD. The CDR3 here is CATSGTGGIYGYTF. The CDR3 DNA sequence: TGTGCCACCAGTGGGACAGGGGGCATATATGGCTACACCTTC.

In this sample, this clonotype turned up a few times. The J gene is TRBJ2-5, the V gene TRBV20-1; D not resolved. This CDR3 region has 11 residues. The germline V gene encodes CDR1 DFQATT and CDR2 SNEGSKA (reference sequence). The V and J ends lost 7 bases and 5 bases respectively, with 11 bases between them. Written as DNA, the CDR3 is TGCAGTGTTAGCCCCGGGGAGACCCAGTACTTC. This encodes CSVSPGETQYF.

Turning to this clonotype: A read error may be the cause here, since a much bigger clone is one base away. The chain recombines TRBV29-1 with TRBJ2-5, with D maybe TRBD2 (8 bases). The CDR3 has 14 amino acids. The germline V gene has CDR1 SQVTM and CDR2 ANQGSEA. The CDR3, as DNA: TGCAGCGCTGAAGATTCGGGAGGGGGCGAGACCCAGTACTTC. Translating it yields CSAEDSGGGETQYF.

This clonotype occurred a few times. The J gene is TRBJ1-6, the V gene TRBV5-6, with TRBD1 identical over 8 bases. This CDR3 comprises 17 residues. The ends lost 4 bases at V and 5 bases at J; junction bases unmatched: 11. CDR1 and CDR2 from the germline V gene are SGHDT and YYEEEE. Here the CDR3 reads CASSQLYRGLNNSPLHF. CDR3 DNA sequence: TGTGCCAGCAGCCAGCTTTACAGGGGGTTAAATAATTCACCCCTCCACTTT.

The chain couples TRBV6-2 or TRBV6-3 to TRBJ2-1; 12 bases line up with TRBD2. CDR3 size: 14 residues. Per germline, CDR1 MNHEY and CDR2 SVGEGT. Losses at the gene ends were 6 bases for V and 10 bases for J; bases not matched to a gene: 7. The CDR3 DNA reads TGTGCCAGCAGGACGACTAGCGGGAGCCGCGAGCAGTTCTTC. Its protein is CASRTTSGSREQFF.

The chain employs TRBV7-2 and TRBJ2-1, with D possibly being TRBD2 (5 bases). The germline V and J ends were trimmed by 5 bases and 1 base, with 15 bases remaining between them. The CDR3 consists of 16 residues. The germline V gene encodes CDR1 SGHTA and CDR2 FQGNSA. The CDR3 protein is CASSPSGRISYNEQFF. Here the CDR3 DNA reads TGTGCCAGCAGCCCATCGGGGAGAATATCCTACAATGAGCAGTTCTTC.

The chain uses TRBV6-2 or TRBV6-3 and TRBJ2-2, with 14 bases fitting TRBD2. Germline V gives CDR1 MNHEY, CDR2 SVGEGT. The CDR3 spans 17 residues. The V segment lost 7 bases and the J segment 7 bases; nucleotides outside the gene matches: 11. CDR3 amino acids: CASTEPGLAGEVGELFF. Here the CDR3 DNA reads TGTGCCAGCACCGAACCGGGACTAGCGGGAGAGGTCGGGGAGCTGTTTTTT.

This clonotype came up a few times. V is TRBV12-3 or TRBV12-4 and J is TRBJ2-1; D remains ambiguous. This CDR3 spans 14 amino acids. The germline V and J ends were trimmed by 3 bases and 9 bases, with 15 bases remaining between them. For the CDR3, the DNA is TGTGCCAGCAGTTTTTCTAGGAGTGAATCTGAGCAGTTCTTC. This translates into CASSFSRSESEQFF.

In regard to this clonotype: Since the CDR3 does not end with the conserved phenylalanine or tryptophan, this likely comes from a read error. The CDR3, as DNA: TGTGCCACCAGCAGAGATTTGGGGGGCCGGGACGAGCAGTACTAC. The encoded protein is CATSRDLGGRDEQYY. This sequence joins TRBV15 and TRBJ2-7, with D perhaps matching TRBD1 or TRBD2 (6 bases each). The germline V gene has CDR1 LNHNV and CDR2 YYDKDF (reference sequence). The CDR3 length is 15 residues. Deletions cut 0 bases from V and 5 bases from J, with 14 bases between.

This clonotype was detected ten times or more. The V call is TRBV15, the J call TRBJ1-1; the D is unclear. CDR1 is LNHNV and CDR2 is YYDKDF in the germline V gene (reference sequence). V was cut by 0 bases and J by 6 bases, with 17 bases left in between. This CDR3 spans 16 amino acids. The CDR3 here is CATSRELKLIDSEAFF. In DNA, the CDR3 is TGTGCCACCAGCAGAGAGTTAAAACTAATCGACTCTGAAGCTTTCTTT.

This chain links TRBV7-9 with TRBJ2-5; D gene unclear. Trimming stripped 5 bases from V and 1 base from J, with 11 bases between. This CDR3 contains 14 residues. CDR1 is SEHNR and CDR2 is FQNEAQ in the germline V gene (reference sequence). CDR3 loop: CASSPRLLQETQYF. CDR3 sequence (DNA): TGTGCCAGCAGCCCAAGACTCCTCCAAGAGACCCAGTACTTC.

A single count supports this clonotype. This sequence may be a read error, since a much larger clone differs from it by one base. The chain links TRBV7-9 to TRBJ2-7; possibly TRBD2 for D (5 bases). The CDR3 totals 11 residues. Germline CDR1 and CDR2: SEHNR and FQNEAQ (reference sequence). The CDR3: CASSLYWERYF. In DNA form, the CDR3 reads TGTGCCAGCAGCCTTTACTGGGAGCGGTACTTC.

The sample holds many counts of this clonotype. This rearrangement joins TRBV5-6 to TRBJ1-5, with 7 bases matching TRBD1. The CDR3 loop spans 15 amino acids. The V gene end was trimmed by 0 bases and the J gene end by 0 bases; junction bases not matched to a gene: 0. Germline values: CDR1 SGHDT, CDR2 YYEEEE. In nucleotides, the CDR3 is TGTGCCAGCAGCTTGGGGACAGGTAGCAATCAGCCCCAGCATTTT. Translation gives CASSLGTGSNQPQHF.

This chain uses TRBV7-9 with TRBJ2-1; 11 bases agree with TRBD2. The CDR3 loop spans 16 amino acids. The V and J ends lost 5 bases and 0 bases, in that order; junction bases with no gene match: 3. Germline CDR1 is SEHNR and CDR2 is FQNEAQ (reference sequence). CDR3 in amino acids: CASSGTSGFSYNEQFF. CDR3 sequence (DNA): TGTGCCAGCAGCGGGACTAGCGGCTTCTCCTACAATGAGCAGTTCTTC.

This clonotype has more than one count but fewer than ten. The chain uses TRBV5-6 and TRBJ2-1; D is unresolved. The CDR3 is 15 residues long. CDR1 is SGHDT and CDR2 is YYEEEE in the germline V gene. Trimming cost V 5 bases and J 0 bases, with 12 bases left between them. The CDR3 spells CASRTTEISYNEQFF. The CDR3 nucleotides are TGTGCCAGCAGGACAACAGAGATCTCCTACAATGAGCAGTTCTTC.

This clonotype was seen only a few times. The V call is TRBV11-2, the J call TRBJ2-1; TRBD2 matches at 14 bases. Germline CDR1 SGHAT, CDR2 FQNNGV. The CDR3 is 19 amino acids. V was pared by 6 bases and J by 0 bases, with 10 bases of the junction left unmatched. The chain's CDR3 is CASRSTGTSGGSSYNEQFF. CDR3 coding DNA: TGTGCCAGCAGGTCCACCGGGACTAGCGGGGGCAGCTCCTACAATGAGCAGTTCTTC.

This clonotype was seen at least ten times. V is TRBV5-1 and J is TRBJ1-1; 8 bases are a match to TRBD1. Germline V gene data show CDR1 as SGHRS and CDR2 as YFSETQ. Trimming cost V 4 bases and J 1 base; bases outside gene matches: 6. The length of the CDR3 is 15 residues. CDR3 sequence reads: CASSPNRGANTEAFF. Here the CDR3 DNA reads TGCGCCAGCAGCCCCAACAGGGGGGCGAACACTGAAGCTTTCTTT.

This clonotype was detected only a few times. This chain uses TRBV7-2 with TRBJ2-7; 10 positions match TRBD2. V lost 1 base to trimming and J lost 4 bases; unmatched junction nucleotides: 4. In germline, CDR1 is SGHTA, CDR2 FQGNSA. This CDR3 has 15 residues. CDR3 coding DNA: TGTGCCAGCAGCTTAGATAGCGGGGGGATTTACGAGCAGTACTTC. It specifies CASSLDSGGIYEQYF.

This chain links TRBV7-9 with TRBJ2-3; D remains unclear. V dropped 3 bases and J dropped 6 bases, with 10 bases sitting between them. The CDR3 totals 13 residues. Looked up from germline, CDR1 is SEHNR and CDR2 is FQNEAQ (reference sequence). CDR3 nucleotide sequence: TGTGCCAGCAGCTTTGGATCCCCCGATACGCAGTATTTT. Amino acids: CASSFGSPDTQYF.